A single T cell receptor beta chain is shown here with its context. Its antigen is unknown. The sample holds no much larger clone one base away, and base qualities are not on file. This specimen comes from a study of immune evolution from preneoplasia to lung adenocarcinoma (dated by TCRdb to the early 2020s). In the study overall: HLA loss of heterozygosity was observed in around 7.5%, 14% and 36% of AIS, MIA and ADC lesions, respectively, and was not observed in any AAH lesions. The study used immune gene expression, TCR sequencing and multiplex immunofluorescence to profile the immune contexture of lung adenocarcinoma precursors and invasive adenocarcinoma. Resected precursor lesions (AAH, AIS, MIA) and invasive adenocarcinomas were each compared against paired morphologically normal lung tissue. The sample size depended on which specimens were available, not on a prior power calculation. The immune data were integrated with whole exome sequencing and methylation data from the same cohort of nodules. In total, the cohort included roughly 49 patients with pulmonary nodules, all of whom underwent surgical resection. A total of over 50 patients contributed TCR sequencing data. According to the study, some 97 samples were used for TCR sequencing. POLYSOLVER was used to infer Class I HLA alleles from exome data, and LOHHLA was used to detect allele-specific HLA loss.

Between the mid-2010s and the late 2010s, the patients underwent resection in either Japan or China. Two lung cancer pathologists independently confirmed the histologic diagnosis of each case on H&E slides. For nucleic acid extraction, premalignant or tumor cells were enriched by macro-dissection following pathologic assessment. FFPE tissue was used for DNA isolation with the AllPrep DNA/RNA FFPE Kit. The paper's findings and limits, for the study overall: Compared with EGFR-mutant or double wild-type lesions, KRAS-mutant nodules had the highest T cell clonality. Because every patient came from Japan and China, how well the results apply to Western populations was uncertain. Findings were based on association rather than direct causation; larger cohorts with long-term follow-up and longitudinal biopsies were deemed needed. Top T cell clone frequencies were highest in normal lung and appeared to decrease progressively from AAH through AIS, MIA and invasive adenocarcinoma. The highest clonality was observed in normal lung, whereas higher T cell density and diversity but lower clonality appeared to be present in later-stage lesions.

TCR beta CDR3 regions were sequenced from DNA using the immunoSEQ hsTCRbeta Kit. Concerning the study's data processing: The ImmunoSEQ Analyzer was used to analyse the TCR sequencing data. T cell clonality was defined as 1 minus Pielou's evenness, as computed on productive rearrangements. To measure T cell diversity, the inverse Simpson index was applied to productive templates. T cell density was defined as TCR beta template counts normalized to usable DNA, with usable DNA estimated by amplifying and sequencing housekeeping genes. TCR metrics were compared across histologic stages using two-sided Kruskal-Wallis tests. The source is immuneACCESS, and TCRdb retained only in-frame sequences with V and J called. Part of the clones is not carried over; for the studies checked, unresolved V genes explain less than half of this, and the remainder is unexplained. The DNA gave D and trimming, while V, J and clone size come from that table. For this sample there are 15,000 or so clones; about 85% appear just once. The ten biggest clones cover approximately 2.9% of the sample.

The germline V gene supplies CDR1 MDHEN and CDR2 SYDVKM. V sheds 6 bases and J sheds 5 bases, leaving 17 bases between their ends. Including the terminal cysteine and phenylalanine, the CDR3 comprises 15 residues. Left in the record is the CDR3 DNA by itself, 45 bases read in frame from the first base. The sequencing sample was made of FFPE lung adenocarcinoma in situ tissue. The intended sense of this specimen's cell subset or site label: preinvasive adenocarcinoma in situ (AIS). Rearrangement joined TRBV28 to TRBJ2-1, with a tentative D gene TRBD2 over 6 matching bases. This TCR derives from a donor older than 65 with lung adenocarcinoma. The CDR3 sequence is CASRRDLTTNNEQFF. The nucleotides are TGTGCCAGCAGGAGGGACTTAACCACCAACAATGAGCAGTTCTTC.